The next 26 T cell receptor beta chains were all read from a single sample in a study of shared clonotypes between healthy human individuals. Data came from immunoSEQ multiplex PCR; TCRdb stores just in-frame clones and leaves some out. The data hold some 2.1 million clones, with roughly 94% observed a single time. Source material: naive CD4+ T cells sorted from blood. Subset denoted: CD45RA+ positively selected. Every receptor here comes from a man aged 18 to 30 in good health.

This chain connects TRBV6-5 to TRBJ2-4, with D hard to call. Trimming shortened V by 6 bases and J by 5 bases, and 11 bases separated the two germline ends. Germline-derived CDR1 and CDR2 are MNHEY and SVGAGI. The length of the CDR3 is 13 residues. This CDR3 is CASRKNGENIQYF. CDR3 nucleotide sequence: TGTGCCAGCAGGAAAAATGGGGAAAACATTCAGTACTTC.

The rearrangement joins TRBV5-8 to TRBJ1-1, with 9 nucleotides matching TRBD1. Unmatched junction bases numbered 13, after V lost 4 bases and J lost 3 bases. This CDR3 is built from 17 residues. In germline, CDR1 is SGHTS, CDR2 YDEGEE. Written as DNA, the CDR3 is TGTGCCAGCAGCCCCGGGGTACTTACAGGGGGCTACACTGAAGCTTTCTTT. Residues: CASSPGVLTGGYTEAFF. Variable domain in full (rest from reference TRBV5-8 and TRBJ1-1): EAGVTQSPTHLIKTRGQQATLRCSPISGHTSVYWYQQALGLGLQFLLWYDEGEERNRGNFPPRFSGRQFPNYSSELNVNALELEDSALYLCASSPGVLTGGYTEAFFGQGTRLTVV.

The chain recombines TRBV2 with TRBJ1-1; D is unresolved. This CDR3 comprises 14 residues. Germline V gives CDR1 SNHLY, CDR2 FYNNEI. V lost 1 base and J lost 2, with 8 bases in between. The CDR3 coding sequence is TGTGCCAGCAGTGAAGGGCCAGTAAACACTGAAGCTTTCTTT. Translation: CASSEGPVNTEAFF.

The count of this clone is one. This chain connects TRBV5-1 to TRBJ2-3; D perhaps matches TRBD2 (5 bases). The CDR3 is 15 residues long. The germline V and J ends were trimmed by 6 bases and 2 bases, with 16 bases remaining between them. Germline V CDR1 and CDR2: SGHRS, YFSETQ. CDR3 DNA: TGCGCCAGCACAGCCAGGCTAGCCGACACAGATACGCAGTATTTT. It codes for CASTARLADTDTQYF.

The chain recombines TRBV9 with TRBJ2-7; D perhaps matches TRBD1 (6 bases). The CDR3 is made up of 14 amino acids. The V and J ends lost 4 bases and 2 bases respectively, with 13 bases between them. Germline V gene lookup returns CDR1 SGDLS and CDR2 YYNGEE. CDR3 DNA: TGTGCCAGCAGCCCCCCGACAGGAGCCTACGAGCAGTACTTC. Amino acid sequence: CASSPPTGAYEQYF.

The chain uses TRBV6-6 and TRBJ2-7; the D gene is possibly TRBD2 (6 bases). In germline, CDR1 is MNHNY, CDR2 SVGAGI (reference sequence). The ends were cut back, 2 bases at V and 4 bases at J, with 15 bases in the middle. This CDR3 contains 15 residues. DNA for the CDR3: TGTGCCAGCAGTTACGGGGGTTCAGGGAGGTACGAGCAGTACTTC. Protein sequence: CASSYGGSGRYEQYF.

This chain connects TRBV5-1 to TRBJ1-3; no firm D call. The germline V gene encodes CDR1 SGHRS and CDR2 YFSETQ. This CDR3 region has 14 residues. Trimming removed 4 bases from V and 1 base from J, with 9 bases in between. The CDR3 DNA sequence: TGCGCCAGCAGCGCGACGGTTTCTGGAAACACCATATATTTT. Translation: CASSATVSGNTIYF.

The chain uses TRBV28 and TRBJ2-7; 12 bases line up with TRBD2. V shed 3 bases, J shed 0 bases, and the junction held 9 bases outside the gene matches. CDR1 is MDHEN, CDR2 SYDVKM, per germline. The CDR3 spans 18 residues. CDR3 coding DNA: TGTGCCAGCAGTTTGTTGGCTAGCGGGAGGGTAAGCTCCTACGAGCAGTACTTC. Protein: CASSLLASGRVSSYEQYF.

Only one count was recorded for this clone. V is TRBV5-1 and J is TRBJ2-2; TRBD1 matches at 7 bases. Germline V gene sequence: CDR1 SGHRS, CDR2 YFSETQ. The CDR3 totals 15 residues. V shed 3 bases, J shed 2 bases, and the junction held 4 bases outside the gene matches. The CDR3: CASSYRQGNTGELFF. CDR3 DNA: TGCGCCAGCAGCTATCGACAGGGTAACACCGGGGAGCTGTTTTTT.

This chain uses TRBV28 with TRBJ1-5; no reliable D call. V was cut by 4 bases and J by 1 base, with 17 bases left in between. Germline assignment: CDR1 MDHEN and CDR2 SYDVKM. This CDR3 spans 17 amino acids. The CDR3 spells CASSWKQRGKSNQPQHF. The DNA for the CDR3 is TGTGCCAGCAGTTGGAAACAGCGTGGGAAGAGCAATCAGCCCCAGCATTTT. The whole variable domain, filled in from reference TRBV28 and TRBJ1-5, reads DVKVTQSSRYLVKRTGEKVFLECVQDMDHENMFWYRQDPGLGLRLIYFSYDVKMKEKGDIPEGYSVSREKKERFSLILESASTNQTSMYLCASSWKQRGKSNQPQHFGDGTRLSIL.

The chain joins TRBV13 to TRBJ2-5; D perhaps matches TRBD2 (6 bases). The CDR3 is 14 residues long. Trimming shortened V by 3 bases and J by 4 bases, and 12 bases separated the two germline ends. Germline V gene lookup returns CDR1 PRHDT and CDR2 FYEKMQ (reference sequence). The CDR3 region has the DNA TGTGCCAGCAGCTTTAGCGGACAAGGAGAGACCCAGTACTTC. It encodes CASSFSGQGETQYF.

This clone was seen just once. The J gene is TRBJ1-5, the V gene TRBV10-3; D unclear. Germline CDR1 ENHRY, CDR2 SYGVKD. The CDR3 runs to 12 residues. V lost 8 bases and J lost 7, with 12 bases in between. CDR3 nucleotide sequence: TGTGCCATCGGAAGGGTGGAACAGCCCCAGCATTTT. This encodes CAIGRVEQPQHF.

The chain recombines TRBV11-2 with TRBJ1-1; TRBD1 is a possible D gene (5 bases). The V end was cut by 3 bases, the J end by 7 bases, with 15 bases between. CDR1 and CDR2 (germline): SGHAT, FQNNGV. This CDR3 spans 14 amino acids. CDR3 coding DNA: TGTGCCAGCAGCTTTGGTCTAAGAGGGGTTGAAGCTTTCTTT. Translating it yields CASSFGLRGVEAFF.

This clone was detected once. J is TRBJ2-7 and V is TRBV2, with TRBD2 as a possible D gene (5 bases). CDR1 is SNHLY and CDR2 is FYNNEI in the germline V gene. The CDR3 is 12 amino acids. The V gene lost 6 bases and the J gene lost 5 bases, with 11 bases spanning the gap. Here the CDR3 reads CASSLSGDEQYF. The CDR3 DNA reads TGTGCCAGCAGCTTGTCCGGGGACGAGCAGTACTTC.

V and J are TRBV5-1 and TRBJ1-4, with unresolved D. The CDR3 covers 16 residues. Germline V lookup: CDR1 SGHRS, CDR2 YFSETQ. V lost 1 base and J 7 bases, leaving 17 bases between the germline ends. The CDR3 sequence is CASSLRVVGSGEKLFF. CDR3 nucleotides: TGCGCCAGCAGCTTGAGAGTGGTGGGTTCCGGTGAAAAACTGTTTTTT.

The chain employs TRBV19 and TRBJ2-7; D is undetermined. V gave up 4 bases and J gave up 6 bases, with 7 bases separating them. Germline CDR1 is LNHDA and CDR2 is SQIVND (reference sequence). This CDR3 region has 11 residues. The CDR3 region has the DNA TGTGCCAGTAGTAGTCAGACCGAGCAGTACTTC. Translating it yields CASSSQTEQYF.

The CDR3 here is CASSPTSWPYEQYF. CDR3 nucleotides: TGCGCCAGCAGCCCGACTAGCTGGCCCTACGAGCAGTACTTC. The J gene is TRBJ2-7, the V gene TRBV4-1; 7 bases fit TRBD2. J gave up 2 bases and V 4 bases, and 5 bases lay outside the gene matches. The CDR3 runs 14 residues. Germline CDR1 is MGHRA and CDR2 is YSYEKL.

The chain has TRBV5-1 and TRBJ2-7, with 10 bases aligning to TRBD1. Germline CDR1 is SGHRS and CDR2 is YFSETQ. V was clipped by 0 bases and J by 6 bases; unmatched bases: 3. The CDR3 is 14 residues long. For the CDR3, the DNA is TGCGCCAGCAGCTTGGGGGACAGGGGACGCGAGCAGTACTTC. Translated, it gives CASSLGDRGREQYF.

The chain links TRBV28 to TRBJ2-5, with 8 bases identical to TRBD1. Germline V gene lookup returns CDR1 MDHEN and CDR2 SYDVKM. J was trimmed by 3 bases and V by 6 bases; bases with no gene match: 9. This CDR3 is 15 amino acids long. CDR3 protein: CASRSFDRGEETQYF. CDR3 coding DNA: TGTGCCAGCAGATCCTTTGACAGGGGCGAAGAGACCCAGTACTTC.

This clone was seen only once. The rearrangement joins TRBV5-1 to TRBJ2-7, with TRBD1 matching over 9 bases. CDR1 is SGHRS, CDR2 YFSETQ, per germline. The CDR3 spans 14 residues. V shed 6 bases and J 0 bases; nucleotides not matched to a gene: 4. The chain's CDR3 is CASTTTGGSYEQYF. Written as DNA, the CDR3 is TGCGCCAGCACCACGACAGGGGGCTCCTACGAGCAGTACTTC. Using reference TRBV5-1 and TRBJ2-7 for the parts outside the CDR3, the full variable domain is KAGVTQTPRYLIKTRGQQVTLSCSPISGHRSVSWYQQTPGQGLQFLFEYFSETQRNKGNFPGRFSGRQFSNSRSEMNVSTLELGDSALYLCASTTTGGSYEQYFGPGTRLTVT.

The sample holds one count of this clone. The same CDR3 arises from other DNA sequences in this sample as well. The chain carries TRBV29-1 and TRBJ2-7; D unresolved. Germline V CDR1 and CDR2: SQVTM, ANQGSEA. This CDR3 is built from 12 residues. The ends were cut back, 0 bases at V and 3 bases at J, with 6 bases in the middle. The CDR3 loop is CSVEEGSYEQYF. The CDR3 nucleotides read TGCAGCGTTGAAGAAGGCAGCTACGAGCAGTACTTC.

This sequence joins TRBV6-1 and TRBJ2-1; 11 nucleotides line up with TRBD2. Germline lookup yields CDR1 MNHNS and CDR2 SASEGT. CDR3 size: 15 residues. J gave up 8 bases and V 7 bases, and 10 bases lay outside the gene matches. CDR3 in amino acids: CASISGRAVIYEQFF. In DNA form, the CDR3 reads TGTGCCAGCATTAGCGGGAGGGCTGTTATCTATGAGCAGTTCTTC.

This clone is a singleton in its sample. The V gene is TRBV4-1, the J gene TRBJ2-4, with D maybe TRBD2 (5 bases). Germline CDR1 reads MGHRA; CDR2 reads YSYEKL. CDR3 length: 16 residues. V was shortened by 1 base and J by 0 bases, with 10 bases between the two germline ends. The CDR3 spells CASSQGGLLAKNIQYF. The CDR3, as DNA: TGCGCCAGCAGCCAAGGAGGGTTACTAGCCAAAAACATTCAGTACTTC.

The genes are TRBV2 and TRBJ2-7; D not certain. This CDR3 region has 14 residues. V was clipped by 4 bases and J by 4 bases, with 14 bases between them. Germline CDR1 reads SNHLY; CDR2 reads FYNNEI. The CDR3 DNA follows: TGTGCCAGCAGTGCTCGGCAGGACGCTTACGAGCAGTACTTC. Translated: CASSARQDAYEQYF. The entire variable domain, with the rest obtained from reference TRBV2 and TRBJ2-7, is as follows: EPEVTQTPSHQVTQMGQEVILRCVPISNHLYFYWYRQILGQKVEFLVSFYNNEISEKSEIFDDQFSVERPDGSNFTLKIRSTKLEDSAMYFCASSARQDAYEQYFGPGTRLTVT.

CDR3 region: CASGTGVGRQETQYF. The CDR3 nucleotides are TGTGCCAGCGGTACAGGGGTGGGCAGGCAAGAGACCCAGTACTTC. The chain joins TRBV6-5 to TRBJ2-5, with TRBD1 matching over 7 bases. The CDR3 is made up of 15 amino acids. Germline V CDR1 and CDR2: MNHEY, SVGAGI. Trimming removed 8 bases from V and 2 bases from J; junction bases left unmatched: 11.

The sample holds one count of this clone. The gene calls are TRBV5-1 and TRBJ2-2; a weak D match, TRBD2 (5 bases). Germline CDR1 is SGHRS and CDR2 is YFSETQ. The CDR3 loop spans 14 amino acids. V lost 7 bases and J 5 bases, leaving 15 bases between the germline ends. CDR3 region: CASALRALTGELFF. CDR3 coding DNA: TGCGCCAGCGCTTTGAGGGCGTTGACCGGGGAGCTGTTTTTT.